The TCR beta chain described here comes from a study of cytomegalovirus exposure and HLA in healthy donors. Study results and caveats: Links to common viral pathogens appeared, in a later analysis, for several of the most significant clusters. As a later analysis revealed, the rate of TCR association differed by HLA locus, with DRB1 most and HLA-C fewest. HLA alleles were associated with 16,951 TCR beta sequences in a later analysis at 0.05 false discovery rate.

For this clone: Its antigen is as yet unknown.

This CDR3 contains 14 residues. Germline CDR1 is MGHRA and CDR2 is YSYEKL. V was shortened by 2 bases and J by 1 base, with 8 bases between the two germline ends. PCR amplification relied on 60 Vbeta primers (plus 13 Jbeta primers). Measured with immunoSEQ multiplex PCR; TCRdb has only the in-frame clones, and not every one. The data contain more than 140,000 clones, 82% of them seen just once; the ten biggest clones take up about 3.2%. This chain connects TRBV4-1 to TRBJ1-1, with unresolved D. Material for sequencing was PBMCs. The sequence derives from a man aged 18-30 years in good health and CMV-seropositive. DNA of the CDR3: TGCGCCAGCAGCCAACCCACAAGGAACACTGAAGCTTTCTTT. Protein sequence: CASSQPTRNTEAFF.